Here is one TCR beta chain with its context. What it binds is unknown. The data stem from a study of PD-1 blockade in classical Hodgkin lymphoma. With 4 bases removed from V and 3 bases from J, the gap between germline ends came to 9 bases. Looked up from germline, CDR1 is SGHRS and CDR2 is YFSETQ. This CDR3 has 13 amino acids. Sample time point: newly diagnosed, previously untreated cHL patient sample. Starting with thawed PBMCs, CD4+ T cells were purified by magnetic negative selection. Serving as comparison were PBMCs from newly diagnosed, untreated classical Hodgkin lymphoma, which were sequenced alongside the relapsed/refractory trial patients. General study findings and limits: Undefined causes, possibly disease activity or prior therapy, underlie the repertoire differences. Healthy donors reportedly exceeded newly diagnosed patients in baseline TCR diversity.

This table comes from immunoSEQ multiplex PCR, and its TCRdb copy is limited to in-frame clones, with some not included. Of some 21,000 clones in the sample, under 85% were seen once. Sequenced material: CD4+ T cells from blood. This chain uses TRBV5-1 with TRBJ2-3; D unclear. The sequence was collected from a human donor with classical Hodgkin lymphoma. The CDR3 spells CASSVAATDTQYF. The CDR3 coding sequence is TGCGCCAGCAGCGTGGCAGCGACAGATACGCAGTATTTT.